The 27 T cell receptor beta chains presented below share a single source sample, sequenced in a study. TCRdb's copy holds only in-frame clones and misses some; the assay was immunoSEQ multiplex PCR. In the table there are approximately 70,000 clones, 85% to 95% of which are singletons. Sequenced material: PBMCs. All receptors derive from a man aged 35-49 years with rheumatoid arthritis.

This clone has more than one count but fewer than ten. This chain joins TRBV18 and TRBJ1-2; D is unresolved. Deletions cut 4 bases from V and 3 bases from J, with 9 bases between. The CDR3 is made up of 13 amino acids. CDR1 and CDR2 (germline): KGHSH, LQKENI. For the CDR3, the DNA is TGTGCCAGCTCACAGACCGGAGACTATGGCTACACCTTC. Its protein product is CASSQTGDYGYTF.

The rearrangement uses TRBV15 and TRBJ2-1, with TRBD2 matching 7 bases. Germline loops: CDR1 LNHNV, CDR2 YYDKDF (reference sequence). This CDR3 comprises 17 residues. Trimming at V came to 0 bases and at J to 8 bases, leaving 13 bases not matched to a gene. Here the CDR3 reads CATSRDRFAGVADEQFF. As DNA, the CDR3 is TGTGCCACCAGCAGAGATCGGTTTGCGGGAGTAGCGGATGAGCAGTTCTTC.

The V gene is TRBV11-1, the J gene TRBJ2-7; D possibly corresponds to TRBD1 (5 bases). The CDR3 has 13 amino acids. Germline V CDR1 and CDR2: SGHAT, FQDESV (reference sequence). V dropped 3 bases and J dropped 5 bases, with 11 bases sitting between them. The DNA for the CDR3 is TGTGCCAGCAGCTTGGTCGACAGTGACGAGCAGTACTTC. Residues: CASSLVDSDEQYF.

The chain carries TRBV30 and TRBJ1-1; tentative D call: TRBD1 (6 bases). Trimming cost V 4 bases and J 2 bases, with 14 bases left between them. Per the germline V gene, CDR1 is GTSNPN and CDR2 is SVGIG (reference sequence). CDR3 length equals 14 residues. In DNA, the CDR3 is TGTGCCTGGACCCTGACCGGGGGCAACACTGAAGCTTTCTTT. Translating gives CAWTLTGGNTEAFF.

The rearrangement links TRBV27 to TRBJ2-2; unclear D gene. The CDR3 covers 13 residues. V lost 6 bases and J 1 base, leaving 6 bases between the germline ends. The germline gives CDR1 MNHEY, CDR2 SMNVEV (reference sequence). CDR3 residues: CASSWGNTGELFF. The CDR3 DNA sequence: TGTGCCAGCAGCTGGGGGAACACCGGGGAGCTGTTTTTT.

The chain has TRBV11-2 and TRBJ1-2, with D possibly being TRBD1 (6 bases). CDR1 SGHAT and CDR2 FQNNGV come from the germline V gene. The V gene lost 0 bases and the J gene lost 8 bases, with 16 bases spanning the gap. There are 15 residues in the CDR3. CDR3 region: CASSLEGTFPQGYTF. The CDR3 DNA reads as TGTGCCAGCAGCTTAGAAGGGACATTTCCTCAAGGCTACACCTTC.

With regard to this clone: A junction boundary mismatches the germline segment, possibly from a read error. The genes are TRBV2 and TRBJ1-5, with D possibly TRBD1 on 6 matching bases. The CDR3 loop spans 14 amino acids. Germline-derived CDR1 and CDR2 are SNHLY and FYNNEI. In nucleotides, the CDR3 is TGTGCCAGCACTGAAAGGGCAGGGGTCCAGCCCCAGCATTTT. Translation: CASTERAGVQPQHF.

The CDR3 DNA follows: TGTGCCAGCAGCTTAACCCCGTTCCCTGACATTCAGTACTTC. It codes for CASSLTPFPDIQYF. The V call is TRBV11-2, the J call TRBJ2-4; D unclear. With 2 bases removed from V and 8 bases from J, the gap between germline ends came to 13 bases. The V gene's germline CDR1 is SGHAT and CDR2 FQNNGV. The CDR3 has 14 residues.

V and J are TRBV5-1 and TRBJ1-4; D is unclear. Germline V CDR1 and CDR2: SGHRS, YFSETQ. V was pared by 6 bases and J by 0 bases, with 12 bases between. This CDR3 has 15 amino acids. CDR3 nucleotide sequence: TGCGCCAGCACCGTCCGGGGTGCAACTAATGAAAAACTGTTTTTT. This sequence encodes CASTVRGATNEKLFF.

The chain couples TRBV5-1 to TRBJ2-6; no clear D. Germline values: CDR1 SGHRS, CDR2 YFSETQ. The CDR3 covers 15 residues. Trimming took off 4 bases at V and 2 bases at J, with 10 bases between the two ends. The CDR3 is CASSEDGPGANVLTF. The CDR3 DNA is TGCGCCAGCAGCGAGGACGGTCCTGGGGCCAACGTCCTGACTTTC.

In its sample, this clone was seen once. DNA for the CDR3: TGTGCCAGCAGCCAACAGGGCGGTAATGAAGCTTTCTTT. Translation gives CASSQQGGNEAFF. J is TRBJ1-1 and V is TRBV12-3 or TRBV12-4; D possibly corresponds to TRBD1 (6 bases). V gave up 6 bases and J gave up 7 bases, with 15 bases separating them. This CDR3 is 13 amino acids long.

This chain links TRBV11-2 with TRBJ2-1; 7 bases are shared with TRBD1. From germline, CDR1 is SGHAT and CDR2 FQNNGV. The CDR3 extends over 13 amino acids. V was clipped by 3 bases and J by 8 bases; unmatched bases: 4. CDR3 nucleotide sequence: TGTGCCAGCAGCTTGACAGGGAGCGATGAGCAGTTCTTC. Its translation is CASSLTGSDEQFF.

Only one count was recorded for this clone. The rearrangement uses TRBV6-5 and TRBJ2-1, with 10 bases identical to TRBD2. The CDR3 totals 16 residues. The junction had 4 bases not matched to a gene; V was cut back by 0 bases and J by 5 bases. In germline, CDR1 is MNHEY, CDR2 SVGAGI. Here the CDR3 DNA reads TGTGCCAGCAGTTACTCGAGTCTAGCGGGGGACAATGAGCAGTTCTTC. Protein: CASSYSSLAGDNEQFF.

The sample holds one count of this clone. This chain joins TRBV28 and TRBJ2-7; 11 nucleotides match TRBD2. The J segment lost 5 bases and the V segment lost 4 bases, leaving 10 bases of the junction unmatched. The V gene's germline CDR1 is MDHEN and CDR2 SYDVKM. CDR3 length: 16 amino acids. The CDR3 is CASSSQTSGTPNEQYF. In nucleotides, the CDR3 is TGTGCCAGCAGTTCCCAGACTAGCGGGACCCCCAACGAGCAGTACTTC.

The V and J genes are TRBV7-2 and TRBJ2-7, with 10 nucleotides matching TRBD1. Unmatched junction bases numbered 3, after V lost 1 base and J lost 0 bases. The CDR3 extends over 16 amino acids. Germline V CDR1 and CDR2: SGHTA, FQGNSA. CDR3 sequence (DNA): TGTGCCAGCAGCTTAGGATGGGACAGGGGCTCCTACGAGCAGTACTTC. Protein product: CASSLGWDRGSYEQYF. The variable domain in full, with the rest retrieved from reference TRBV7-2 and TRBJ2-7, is GAGVSQSPSNKVTEKGKDVELRCDPISGHTALYWYRQSLGQGLEFLIYFQGNSAPDKSGLPSDRFSAERTGGSVSTLTIQRTQQEDSAVYLCASSLGWDRGSYEQYFGPGTRLTVT.

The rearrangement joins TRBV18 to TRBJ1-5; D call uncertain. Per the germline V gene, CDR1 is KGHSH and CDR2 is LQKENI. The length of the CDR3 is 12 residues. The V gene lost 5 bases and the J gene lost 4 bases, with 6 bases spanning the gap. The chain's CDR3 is CASSAPNQPQHF. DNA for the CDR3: TGTGCCAGCTCAGCGCCTAATCAGCCCCAGCATTTT.

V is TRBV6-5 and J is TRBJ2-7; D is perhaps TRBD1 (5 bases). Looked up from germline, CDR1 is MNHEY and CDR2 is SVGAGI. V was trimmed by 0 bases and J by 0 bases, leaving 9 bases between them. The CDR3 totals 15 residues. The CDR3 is CASSYSRQNSYEQYF. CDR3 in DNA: TGTGCCAGCAGTTACTCGAGACAGAACTCCTACGAGCAGTACTTC.

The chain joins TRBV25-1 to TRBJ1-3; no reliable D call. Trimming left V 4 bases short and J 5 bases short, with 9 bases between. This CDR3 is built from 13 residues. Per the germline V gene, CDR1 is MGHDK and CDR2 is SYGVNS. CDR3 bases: TGTGCCAGCAGTGGATCCGACAGAAACACCATATATTTT. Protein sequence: CASSGSDRNTIYF.

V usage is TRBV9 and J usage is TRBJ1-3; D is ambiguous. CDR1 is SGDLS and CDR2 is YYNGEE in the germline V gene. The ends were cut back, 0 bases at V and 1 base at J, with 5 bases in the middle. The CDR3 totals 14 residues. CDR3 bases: TGTGCCAGCAGCGTAGAAAGTTCTGGAAACACCATATATTTT. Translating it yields CASSVESSGNTIYF.

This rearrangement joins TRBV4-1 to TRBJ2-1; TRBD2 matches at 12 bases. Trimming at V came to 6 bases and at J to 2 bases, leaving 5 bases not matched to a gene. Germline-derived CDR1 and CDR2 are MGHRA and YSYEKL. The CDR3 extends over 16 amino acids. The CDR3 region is CASSRTSGTTYNEQFF. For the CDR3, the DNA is TGCGCCAGCAGTCGGACTAGCGGGACAACCTACAATGAGCAGTTCTTC.

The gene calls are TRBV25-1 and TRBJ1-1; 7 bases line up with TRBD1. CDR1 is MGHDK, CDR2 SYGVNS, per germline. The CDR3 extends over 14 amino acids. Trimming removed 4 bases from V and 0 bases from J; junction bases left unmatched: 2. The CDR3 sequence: CASSVTGVNTEAFF. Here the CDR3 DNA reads TGTGCCAGCAGTGTTACAGGGGTGAACACTGAAGCTTTCTTT.

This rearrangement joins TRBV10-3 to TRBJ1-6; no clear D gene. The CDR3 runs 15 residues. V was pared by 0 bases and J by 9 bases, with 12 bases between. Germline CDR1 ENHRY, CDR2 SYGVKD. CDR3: CAISESEAAGSPLHF. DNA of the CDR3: TGTGCCATCAGTGAGTCGGAGGCGGCAGGTTCACCCCTCCACTTT.

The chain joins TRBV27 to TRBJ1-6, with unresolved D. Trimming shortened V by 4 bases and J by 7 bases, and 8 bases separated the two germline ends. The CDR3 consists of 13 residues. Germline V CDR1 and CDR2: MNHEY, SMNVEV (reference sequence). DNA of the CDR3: TGTGCCAGCAGTTGGTTGGGGAATTCACCCCTCCACTTT. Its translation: CASSWLGNSPLHF.

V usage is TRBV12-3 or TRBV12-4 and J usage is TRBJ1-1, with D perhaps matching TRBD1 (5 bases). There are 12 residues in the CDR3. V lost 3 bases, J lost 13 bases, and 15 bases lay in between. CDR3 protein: CASSLKPLRGFF. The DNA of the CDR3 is TGTGCCAGCAGTTTGAAACCGCTGAGGGGTTTCTTT.

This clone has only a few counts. The CDR3 DNA reads TGTGCCAGCAGTGAAGCGGGAAATGAAAAACTGTTTTTT. This sequence encodes CASSEAGNEKLFF. The chain employs TRBV6-1 and TRBJ1-4; D is unclear. The germline V and J ends were trimmed by 0 bases and 5 bases, with 4 bases remaining between them. The germline V gene has CDR1 MNHNS and CDR2 SASEGT. The CDR3 has 13 amino acids.

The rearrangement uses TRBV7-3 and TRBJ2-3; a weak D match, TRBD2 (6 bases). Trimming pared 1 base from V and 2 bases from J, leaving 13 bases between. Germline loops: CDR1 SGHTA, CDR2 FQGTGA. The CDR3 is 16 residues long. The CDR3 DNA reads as TGTGCCAGCAGCTTAATCCCGGGAGTGGACACAGATACGCAGTATTTT. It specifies CASSLIPGVDTDTQYF.

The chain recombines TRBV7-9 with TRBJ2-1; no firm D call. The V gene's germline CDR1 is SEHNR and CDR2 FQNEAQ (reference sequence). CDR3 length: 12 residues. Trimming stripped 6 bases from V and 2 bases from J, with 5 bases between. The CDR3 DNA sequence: TGTGCCAGCAGAAAGACCTACAATGAGCAGTTCTTC. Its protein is CASRKTYNEQFF. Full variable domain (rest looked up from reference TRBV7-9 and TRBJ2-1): DTGVSQNPRHKITKRGQNVTFRCDPISEHNRLYWYRQTLGQGPEFLTYFQNEAQLEKSRLLSDRFSAERPKGSFSTLEIQRTEQGDSAMYLCASRKTYNEQFFGPGTRLTVL.